The clone carrying this TCR beta chain showed up many times. Its antigen is not known. This CDR3 is built from 17 residues. From germline, CDR1 is MNHNS and CDR2 SASEGT. Between the trimmed V and J ends, which lost 7 bases and 0 bases, there was a span of 21 bases. This record belongs to a study of T cells in Graves' hyperthyroidism and ophthalmopathy. Study context: At initial diagnosis, before any treatment had begun, peripheral blood was obtained. The study, taken as a whole, reports: A model of 13 V-J features distinguished ophthalmopathy from stable hyperthyroidism.

The CDR3 regions of TCR beta were amplified from RNA transcripts. HTBI primers were the set used in a first-round RT-PCR of the TCR CDR3. TCRdb redid the calling of the multiplex PCR reads with MiXCR, one entry per CDR3 protein. In the table there are 95,000 to 110,000 distinct CDR3 sequences, roughly 15% of which are singletons. The receptor was derived from a woman aged 45 to 65 with Graves' hyperthyroidism. This chain links TRBV6-1 with TRBJ1-2, with D possibly matching TRBD1 (5 bases). Sequenced: blood. CDR3 DNA sequence: TGTGCCAGCACCTTAGCGGGGGGGAGCAAAGCTAACTATGGCTACACCTTC. Its protein is CASTLAGGSKANYGYTF.